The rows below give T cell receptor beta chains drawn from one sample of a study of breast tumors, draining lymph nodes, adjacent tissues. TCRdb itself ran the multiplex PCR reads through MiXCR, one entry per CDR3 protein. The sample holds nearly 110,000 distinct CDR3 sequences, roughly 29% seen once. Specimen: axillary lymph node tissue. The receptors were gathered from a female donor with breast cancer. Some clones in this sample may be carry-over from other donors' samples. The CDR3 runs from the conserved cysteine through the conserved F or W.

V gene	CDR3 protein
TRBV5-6	CASSFGQGAKETQYF
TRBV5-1	CASSAGQGQGEKLFF
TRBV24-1	CATSDPSGPGELFF
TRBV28	CASSALSGVGDTQYF
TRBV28	CASSSYPVGTGNQPQHF
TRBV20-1	CSARDWGQVLYGYTF
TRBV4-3	CASSQTVTGPLFSGNTIYF
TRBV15	CATSREAAAYEQYF
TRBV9	CASSGQPGQSPSEQYF
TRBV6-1	CASTTQGTRETQYF
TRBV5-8	CASSRGAGSGEETQYF
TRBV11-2	CASSLRGDGTPSEAFF
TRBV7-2	CASSLALGVDSPLHF
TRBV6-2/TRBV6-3	CASNKRTGSSQPQHF
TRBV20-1	CSARPREPTHGYTF
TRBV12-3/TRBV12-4	CASQGVRGREQYF
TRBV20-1	CSASKAPYNAQFF
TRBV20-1	CSAKPGRRRADYEQYF
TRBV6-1	CASRRSSGRYEQYF
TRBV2	CASSGQVGRTSGRAPSTDTQYF
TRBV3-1	CASSQDPAGQRPFYEQYF
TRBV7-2	CASSKGQFYGYTF
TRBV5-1	CASTSGGAQETQYF
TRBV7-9	CASSSFGYTDTQYF
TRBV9	CASSVESKEREIYNEQFF
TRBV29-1	CSVAAGDYGYTF
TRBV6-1	CASSVEGAGRETQYF
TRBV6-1	CASKGQGAIEQFF
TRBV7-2	CASSLTSGVSSYEQYF
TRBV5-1	CASSLVGREQFF
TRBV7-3	CASSLVAGTRSNEQFF
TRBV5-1	CASRISGHTDTRYF
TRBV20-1	CSGFSYEQYF
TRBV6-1	CASTPPRGLGSGNTF
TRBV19	CAIRDRGIYGYTF
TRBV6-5	CASRRDEYNEQFF
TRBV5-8	CASSSWSGEGQPQHF
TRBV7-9	CASSPGYGEKLFF
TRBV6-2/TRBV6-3	CASSPGQRPGELFF
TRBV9	CASSPWTGSTDTQYF
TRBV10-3	CAISEGQSENYGYTF
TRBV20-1	CSARPGAYNEQFF
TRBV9	CASSGFGVQEKLFF
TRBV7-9	CASSLAAGSGNTIYF
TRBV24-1	CATSSGDRGDGQETQYF
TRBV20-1	CSATTGILSPLHF
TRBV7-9	CASSLASEDGYTF
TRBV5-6	CASIPMGPLTF
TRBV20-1	CSAPGQGQQYF
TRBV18	CASSLTGVGDQPQHF
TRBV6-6	CASSLGGRDEQFF
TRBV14	CASSQDTGIRAGELFF
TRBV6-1	CASRLSSNDEQFF